Presented here are 30 T cell receptor beta chains from one specimen sequenced in a study of regulatory T cells in long-lasting Graves disease. Time point reported: persistent/refractory GD, antithyroid drugs over 5 years with positive TRAb. RNA from PBMCs was the source of the TCR library. Relying on iRepertoire HTBI primers and Arm-PCR of CDR3 regions, the team built TCR beta libraries. TCRdb ran MiXCR on the multiplex PCR reads and lists one entry per CDR3 protein. The sample lists about 470,000 distinct CDR3 sequences; around 20% were seen once. This specimen consisted of peripheral blood mononuclear cells (PBMCs), obtained when the disease was refractory, from a patient treated with antithyroid drugs. Receptors originate from a female donor with Graves disease.

V gene TRBV12-3 or TRBV12-4 combines with J gene TRBJ1-5; 7 bases align to TRBD1. The V and J ends lost 6 bases and 3 bases, in that order; junction bases with no gene match: 11. This CDR3 is 16 amino acids long. The CDR3 bases are TGTGCCAGCAGACCCAGACAGGGCGGTGACAATCAGCCCCAGCATTTT. It specifies CASRPRQGGDNQPQHF.

This clonotype has more than one count but fewer than ten. DNA of the CDR3: TGTGCCAGTAGTATTTCGCCGGGACAGGCCGTCGAGCAGTACTTC. Translation: CASSISPGQAVEQYF. This chain joins TRBV19 and TRBJ2-7, with TRBD1 identical over 8 bases. There are 15 residues in the CDR3. CDR1 LNHDA and CDR2 SQIVND come from the germline V gene (reference sequence). The V gene end was trimmed by 3 bases and the J gene end by 6 bases; junction bases not matched to a gene: 10.

This clonotype showed up just a few times. In this CDR3 the conserved last residue, phenylalanine or tryptophan, is missing, so a read error is likely. The chain employs TRBV10-2 and TRBJ2-2; 8 bases agree with TRBD1. Germline-derived CDR1 and CDR2 are WSHSY and SAAADI. The junction had 5 bases not matched to a gene; V was cut back by 4 bases and J by 1 base. The CDR3 runs 16 residues. Written as DNA, the CDR3 is TGCGCCAGCAGTGCCCTCGACAGGGGGAACACCGGGGAGCTGTTTTCT. Its protein is CASSALDRGNTGELFS.

This clonotype has ten or more counts. This chain connects TRBV30 to TRBJ2-5, with no clear D. Deletions cut 2 bases from V and 5 bases from J, with 12 bases between. The germline gives CDR1 GTSNPN, CDR2 SVGIG (reference sequence). The CDR3 extends over 13 amino acids. In nucleotides, the CDR3 is TGTGCCTGGAGTTTGAGACGCCTGGAGACCCAGTACTTC. It translates to CAWSLRRLETQYF.

Comment on this clonotype: At one of its ends the junction is not consistent with the germline gene, which may arise from a read error. This sequence joins TRBV20-1 and TRBJ1-3; weak D call: TRBD1 (5 bases). CDR1 is DFQATT and CDR2 is SNEGSKA in the germline V gene (reference sequence). The CDR3 is 14 residues long. The CDR3 region is CSARYQGPGNTMYF. CDR3 nucleotides: TGCAGTGCTAGATACCAGGGCCCTGGAAACACCATGTATTTT.

This clonotype was seen many times. The chain recombines TRBV28 with TRBJ1-1; possible D gene TRBD1, 5 bases. The CDR3 is 15 residues long. Germline V gene data show CDR1 as MDHEN and CDR2 as SYDVKM. The V end lost 6 bases, the J end lost 1 base, and 15 bases lay between the germline ends. CDR3 in amino acids: CASSRPATGNTEAFF. The CDR3 coding sequence is TGTGCCAGCAGCCGCCCTGCCACAGGGAACACTGAAGCTTTCTTT.

The gene calls are TRBV9 and TRBJ2-7, with 12 nucleotides matching TRBD2. V trimming: 3 bases; J trimming: 6 bases; junction bases outside the gene matches: 4. The CDR3 has 14 amino acids. In germline, CDR1 is SGDLS, CDR2 YYNGEE. CDR3 region: CASSGLTSGSEQYF. The CDR3 bases are TGTGCCAGCAGCGGCCTGACTAGCGGGAGCGAGCAGTACTTC.

The J gene is TRBJ1-6, the V gene TRBV20-1; D gene uncertain. V was clipped by 0 bases and J by 9 bases, with 15 bases between them. The CDR3 is 15 residues long. Per the germline V gene, CDR1 is DFQATT and CDR2 is SNEGSKA (reference sequence). CDR3 region: CSAREVPTEFSPLHF. In DNA form, the CDR3 reads TGCAGTGCTAGAGAGGTTCCCACCGAATTTTCACCCCTCCACTTT.

Worth noting for this clonotype: A much larger clone differs by one base, so this may be a read error. The V and J genes are TRBV12-3 or TRBV12-4 and TRBJ2-5; 7 bases are shared with TRBD1. V was clipped by 3 bases and J by 0 bases; unmatched bases: 7. This CDR3 is 16 amino acids long. The CDR3 sequence: CASSFGGRGHQETQYF. In DNA form, the CDR3 reads TGTGCCAGCAGTTTTGGTGGAAGGGGGCACCAAGAGACCCAGTACTTC.

This clonotype was detected many times. J is TRBJ1-5 and V is TRBV11-2; a weak D match, TRBD1 (5 bases). Germline CDR1 and CDR2: SGHAT and FQNNGV. V lost 5 bases and J lost 3, with 17 bases in between. CDR3 length equals 16 residues. The CDR3 DNA follows: TGTGCCAGCAGCCCGCAGGTGGCAGGGCCCAATCAGCCCCAGCATTTT. Protein product: CASSPQVAGPNQPQHF.

The genes are TRBV12-3 or TRBV12-4 and TRBJ2-1, with 9 bases identical to TRBD2. J lost 7 bases, V lost 6 bases, and 16 bases had no gene match. The CDR3 is made up of 17 amino acids. The DNA of the CDR3 is TGTGCCAGCAGCCTGACGTTAGCGGGAGTGGGAGGGAATGAGCAGTTCTTC. Translating it yields CASSLTLAGVGGNEQFF.

This clonotype was seen many times. The chain links TRBV5-1 to TRBJ2-4; the match to TRBD2 covers 8 bases. Germline lookup yields CDR1 SGHRS and CDR2 YFSETQ. V was clipped by 4 bases and J by 0 bases; unmatched bases: 6. This CDR3 spans 16 amino acids. The CDR3, as DNA: TGCGCCAGCAGCCAGCTAGCGGGCCTAGCCAAAAACATTCAGTACTTC. This translates into CASSQLAGLAKNIQYF.

The table lists this clonotype with a few counts. The chain couples TRBV5-1 to TRBJ1-4, with 7 positions matching TRBD1. Germline assignment: CDR1 SGHRS and CDR2 YFSETQ. The V and J ends lost 4 bases and 4 bases, in that order; junction bases with no gene match: 4. CDR3 length: 14 residues. Written as DNA, the CDR3 is TGCGCCAGCAGCAAGGGACAGATTAATGAAAAACTGTTTTTT. Translated: CASSKGQINEKLFF.

The gene calls are TRBV28 and TRBJ2-7; tentatively, D is TRBD1 (6 bases). The CDR3 loop spans 15 amino acids. Germline CDR1 is MDHEN and CDR2 is SYDVKM. The V and J ends lost 3 bases and 2 bases respectively, with 14 bases between them. The CDR3 nucleotides are TGTGCCAGCAGTTTGAGGGGGTCGAATCCCTACGAGCAGTACTTC. Encoded protein: CASSLRGSNPYEQYF.

This clonotype was recorded a few times. The rearrangement links TRBV5-1 to TRBJ2-5, with TRBD1 as a possible D gene (6 bases). Germline-derived CDR1 and CDR2 are SGHRS and YFSETQ. With 0 bases removed from V and 10 bases from J, the gap between germline ends came to 19 bases. This CDR3 is built from 15 residues. CDR3 sequence: CASSLASSVPGDQYF. The CDR3 DNA follows: TGCGCCAGCAGCTTGGCCAGTTCGGTCCCAGGGGACCAGTACTTC.

This clonotype turned up a few times. V is TRBV5-5 and J is TRBJ1-1; no clear D. V lost 0 bases to trimming and J lost 1 base, with 13 bases between them. Germline V lookup: CDR1 SGHKS, CDR2 YYEKEE (reference sequence). The CDR3 runs to 16 residues. Written as DNA, the CDR3 is TGTGCCAGCAGCTTGGCCGCCCCCTTTAAGAACACTGAAGCTTTCTTT. It codes for CASSLAAPFKNTEAFF.

The rearrangement uses TRBV29-1 and TRBJ2-7; perhaps D is TRBD1 or TRBD2 (5 bases each). Trimming pared 0 bases from V and 0 bases from J, leaving 9 bases between. Germline CDR1 reads SQVTM; CDR2 reads ANQGSEA. CDR3 length equals 14 residues. CDR3 coding DNA: TGCAGCGTTGAAGATCGGGGCAGCTCCTACGAGCAGTACTTC. It encodes CSVEDRGSSYEQYF.

This clonotype was picked up many times. This chain uses TRBV7-2 with TRBJ2-5; 8 bases are shared with TRBD2. The ends lost 4 bases at V and 5 bases at J; junction bases unmatched: 12. CDR3 length equals 16 residues. Looked up from germline, CDR1 is SGHTA and CDR2 is FQGNSA. CDR3 loop: CASSSGVAGGAETQYF. In nucleotides, the CDR3 is TGTGCCAGCAGCTCCGGGGTGGCGGGAGGTGCGGAGACCCAGTACTTC. Drawing the rest from reference TRBV7-2 and TRBJ2-5, the complete variable domain is GAGVSQSPSNKVTEKGKDVELRCDPISGHTALYWYRQSLGQGLEFLIYFQGNSAPDKSGLPSDRFSAERTGGSVSTLTIQRTQQEDSAVYLCASSSGVAGGAETQYFGPGTRLLVL.

The rearrangement uses TRBV28 and TRBJ2-1; D gene uncertain. V was clipped by 8 bases and J by 8 bases, with 7 bases between them. The CDR3 contains 10 residues. Germline CDR1 is MDHEN and CDR2 is SYDVKM. CDR3 nucleotides: TGTGCCAGCCAAGGTTATGAGCAGTTCTTC. It yields the protein CASQGYEQFF.

This clonotype has a count of ten or more. The rearrangement joins TRBV27 to TRBJ1-2; 11 bases are shared with TRBD1. The CDR3 totals 15 residues. V lost 0 bases to trimming and J lost 7 bases; unmatched junction nucleotides: 4. The germline V gene encodes CDR1 MNHEY and CDR2 SMNVEV (reference sequence). In DNA, the CDR3 is TGTGCCAGCAGTTTATCGGGACAGGGGGTAGGTGGCTACACCTTC. This encodes CASSLSGQGVGGYTF.

The CDR3 bases are TGTGCCGTCGGGACTAGTGCATTGGATACGCAGTATTTT. It encodes CAVGTSALDTQYF. The rearrangement joins TRBV10-3 to TRBJ2-3; 8 bases line up with TRBD2. The V gene end was trimmed by 11 bases and the J gene end by 6 bases; junction bases not matched to a gene: 10. Germline CDR1 and CDR2: ENHRY and SYGVKD. The CDR3 consists of 13 residues.

The rearrangement uses TRBV25-1 and TRBJ1-3; D uncertain. The germline gives CDR1 MGHDK, CDR2 SYGVNS. V lost 1 base and J lost 4, with 11 bases in between. The CDR3 has 15 residues. CDR3 amino acids: CASSESSGFGNTIYF. CDR3 in DNA: TGTGCCAGCAGTGAATCATCCGGGTTCGGAAACACCATATATTTT.

The genes are TRBV9 and TRBJ2-6; TRBD1 might be the D (6 bases). Germline V gives CDR1 SGDLS, CDR2 YYNGEE. This CDR3 has 16 amino acids. The V and J ends lost 3 bases and 2 bases respectively, with 12 bases between them. CDR3 sequence: CASSEGAGAGANVLTF. The CDR3 DNA reads TGTGCCAGCAGCGAGGGAGCAGGGGCTGGGGCCAACGTCCTGACTTTC.

This clonotype was seen more than once but under ten times. This sequence joins TRBV2 and TRBJ1-1, with 10 bases fitting TRBD1. The germline V gene encodes CDR1 SNHLY and CDR2 FYNNEI. V dropped 6 bases and J dropped 11; count of bases not matched to a gene: 9. The CDR3 contains 13 residues. Here the CDR3 reads CASRPGTGVEAFF. The CDR3 region has the DNA TGTGCCAGCAGACCCGGGACAGGGGTGGAGGCTTTCTTT. Drawing the rest from reference TRBV2 and TRBJ1-1, the complete variable domain is EPEVTQTPSHQVTQMGQEVILRCVPISNHLYFYWYRQILGQKVEFLVSFYNNEISEKSEIFDDQFSVERPDGSNFTLKIRSTKLEDSAMYFCASRPGTGVEAFFGQGTRLTVV.

This clonotype has more than one count but fewer than ten. The J gene is TRBJ2-6, the V gene TRBV29-1; perhaps TRBD1 as D (6 bases). Trimming stripped 7 bases from V and 2 bases from J, with 12 bases between. The CDR3 has 14 residues. Germline V CDR1 and CDR2: SQVTM, ANQGSEA. For the CDR3, the DNA is TGCAGCGCCTCCAGGGGAACTGGGGCCAACGTCCTGACTTTC. Its protein is CSASRGTGANVLTF.

In this sample, this clonotype turned up many times. This rearrangement joins TRBV20-1 to TRBJ1-6; 9 bases line up with TRBD1. Germline V gene data show CDR1 as DFQATT and CDR2 as SNEGSKA (reference sequence). The CDR3 contains 15 residues. V shed 0 bases, J shed 8 bases, and the junction held 5 bases outside the gene matches. The CDR3 sequence: CSARDQGTGYSPLHF. The CDR3 DNA reads TGCAGTGCTAGAGATCAAGGGACAGGGTATTCACCCCTCCACTTT.

The chain recombines TRBV12-3 or TRBV12-4 with TRBJ2-5; D perhaps matches TRBD1 (5 bases). The J call may be wrong; the DNA end is better matched by TRBJ2-1. The CDR3 is 10 residues long. The CDR3 DNA reads as TGTGCCAGTGCAGGGAATGAGCAGTTCTTC. It encodes CASAGNEQFF.

This clonotype was seen at least ten times. This rearrangement joins TRBV14 to TRBJ2-7, with 8 bases aligning to TRBD2. There are 17 residues in the CDR3. After removal of 0 bases from V and 3 bases from J, the junction contained 10 bases not matched to a gene. CDR1 is SGHDN and CDR2 is FVKESK in the germline V gene. CDR3 in amino acids: CASSQDQAGALYYEQYF. The CDR3 DNA is TGTGCCAGCAGCCAAGATCAAGCGGGAGCCCTCTACTACGAGCAGTACTTC. Complete variable domain (other parts from reference TRBV14 and TRBJ2-7): EAGVTQFPSHSVIEKGQTVTLRCDPISGHDNLYWYRRVMGKEIKFLLHFVKESKQDESGMPNNRFLAERTGGTYSTLKVQPAELEDSGVYFCASSQDQAGALYYEQYFGPGTRLTVT.

This clonotype was counted ten times or more. For the CDR3, the DNA is TGTGCCAGCAAGTCGGGCAGGGCGGTCAACGAGCAGTACTTC. Translating gives CASKSGRAVNEQYF. This sequence joins TRBV6-1 and TRBJ2-7; D perhaps matches TRBD1 (5 bases). The V gene's germline CDR1 is MNHNS and CDR2 SASEGT. Trimming took off 7 bases at V and 5 bases at J, with 18 bases between the two ends. The CDR3 extends over 14 amino acids.

This clonotype was seen a few times. This sequence joins TRBV7-3 and TRBJ2-1; 8 bases are a match to TRBD2. The J segment lost 7 bases and the V segment lost 1 base, leaving 9 bases of the junction unmatched. Germline V gene data show CDR1 as SGHTA and CDR2 as FQGTGA. This CDR3 has 16 amino acids. The CDR3: CASSLNPGGLGNEQFF. The CDR3 DNA sequence: TGTGCCAGCAGCTTAAATCCGGGAGGGCTAGGGAATGAGCAGTTCTTC.